The T cell receptor beta chain described here comes from a study of T-cell memory formation after mild COVID-19 (dated by TCRdb to the early 2020s). Turning to the overall study: Most TCR sequence clusters were specific to one of the two donors. In a couple of donors, T-cell clones that expanded and contracted after mild COVID-19 were followed by sequencing TCRalpha and TCRbeta repertoires longitudinally. The cohort was made up of two young adult volunteers, one female and one male, who were previously healthy.

Summary of the overall study and its limitations: Contracting CD4+ clones appeared mostly in the CM and EM memory subsets, whereas CD8+ clones were enriched in EMRA. Clones contracting from day 15 to 85 had balanced CD4/CD8 phenotypes, while a second wave expanding from day 15 to 37 was biased towards CD4+. Some responding clones were detected in pre-infection memory, which suggested that pre-existing cross-reactive memory T cells had joined the SARS-CoV-2 response. Whether the second-wave clones peaking on day 37 were SARS-CoV-2 specific was not confirmed. Only two mild cases were covered in the study, and larger cohorts including severe cases with pre-infection samples were considered necessary.

The CDR3 contains 23 residues, cysteine and phenylalanine counted. PBMCs were isolated by Ficoll-Paque density gradient centrifugation. Reads for this sample came from an Illumina NovaSeq 6000. cDNA libraries for TCRalpha and TCRbeta were prepared by 5'RACE using constant-segment primers, with sample barcodes and unique molecular identifiers added. Trizol reagent was used to extract RNA from every sample. Amplification of the libraries took two PCR steps, and the second step added a second sample barcode plus Illumina TruSeq adapters. Libraries were sequenced on an Illumina NovaSeq with 2 x 150 bp paired-end reads. For the original study's pipeline: The reads were demultiplexed and collapsed into UMI-guided consensus sequences using migec v1.2.7. With mixcr v2.1.11, UMI consensuses were aligned to TRA and TRB V and J templates and assembled into clonotypes. A clonotype was counted as expanded or contracted only if both edgeR and NoisET called the change significant, with noise models trained on biological replicates. For edgeR calls, the thresholds were a false discovery rate-adjusted p below 0.01 and a log2 fold-change of 1. As an exploratory analysis of dynamics, max-normalized trajectories of the 1000 most abundant clonotypes were examined with PCA combined with hierarchical clustering. The CD4 or CD8 phenotype of responding clones was assigned using the separately sequenced CD4+ and CD8+ repertoires. TCRdb reprocessed the public reads (quality trimming at Q25 with fastp, clone calling with MiXCR) and kept in-frame beta chains. Under each unique CDR3 protein, matching rows form one entry showing the most common genes and DNA. The V and J calls and clone size come from TCRdb's table, not from the authors' own analysis. Present in this sample are around 510,000 distinct CDR3 sequences, roughly a fifth of which were seen just once. Of the sample, roughly 9.1% is held by the ten largest clones.

This clonotype was observed a few times. Its antigen has not been determined. The DNA is omitted, as the CDR3 cannot be located on it reliably, and the CDR3 follows TCRdb's listing. The origin of this receptor is an adult woman who had mild COVID-19 (a few samples of this study predate the infection). The sample titles of this study are shuffled in the database, so cell type and time point are left out; the donor was told from shared clones. The rearrangement combines TRBV21-1 with TRBJ2-3; the table's D call, TRBD1, was not checked against the DNA. TRBV21-1 is a pseudogene segment. Sequencing input: PBMCs or a T cell subset sorted from them (not recorded which). The CDR3 protein sequence reads: CASSKAPGTAFTTWGFGTDTQYF.